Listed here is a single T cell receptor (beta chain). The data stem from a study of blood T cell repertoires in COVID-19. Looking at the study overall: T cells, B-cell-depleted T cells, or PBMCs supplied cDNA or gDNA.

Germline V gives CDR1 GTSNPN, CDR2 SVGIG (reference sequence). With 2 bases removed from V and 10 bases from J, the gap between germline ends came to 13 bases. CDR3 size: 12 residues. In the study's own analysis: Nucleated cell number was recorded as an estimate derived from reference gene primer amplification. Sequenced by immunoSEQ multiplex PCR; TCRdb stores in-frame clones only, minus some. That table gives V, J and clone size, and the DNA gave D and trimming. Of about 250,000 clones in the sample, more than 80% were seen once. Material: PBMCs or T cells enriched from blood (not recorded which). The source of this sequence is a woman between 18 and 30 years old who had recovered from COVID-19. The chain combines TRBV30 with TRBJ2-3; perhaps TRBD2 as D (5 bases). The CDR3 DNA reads TGTGCCTGGAGTCCTGCTGCGAGGGCGCAGTATTTT. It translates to CAWSPAARAQYF.